This T cell receptor beta chain stems from a study of cytomegalovirus exposure and HLA in healthy donors. General study points: Based on reports, TCR beta sequences accurately predicted HLA-A and HLA-B alleles for most subjects.

The PCR made use of 60 Vbeta and 13 Jbeta primers. TCRdb keeps only in-frame clones here, not all; method: immunoSEQ multiplex PCR. The top ten hold roughly 2.2% of the sample, which has 150,000 or so clones, over 65% seen once. The ends were cut back, 3 bases at V and 2 bases at J, with 17 bases in the middle. Germline V gives CDR1 SGHTA, CDR2 FQGNSA. The CDR3 totals 18 residues. This clone has only a few counts. Antigen: not known. The sequence was collected from a man aged 30 to 39 in good health and CMV-seronegative. Specimen: PBMCs. This chain links TRBV7-2 with TRBJ1-6, with no clear D. CDR3 coding DNA: TGTGCCAGCAGCTTGGGCCAAATTTCGCAAACCTATAATTCACCCCTCCACTTT. Amino acid sequence: CASSLGQISQTYNSPLHF.